The rows below give T cell receptor beta chains drawn from one sample of a study of T cell responses to AZD1222 COVID-19 vaccine. TCRdb keeps only in-frame clones here, not all; method: immunoSEQ multiplex PCR. The profile shows roughly 140,000 clones, roughly nine tenths of them singletons. This specimen consisted of peripheral blood, obtained 28 days after the second AZD1222 dose. The receptors were sampled from an adult who received the AZD1222 COVID-19 vaccine. Both conserved end residues are trimmed from each CDR3. D genes are given only for firm matches. Clone size is given for some rows only: seen once, a few or many times, or a class if the clone is expanded.

V: TRBV14
D: .
J: TRBJ1-2
size: .
CDR3: ASSQDLGEAYGYT

V: TRBV5-6
D: .
J: TRBJ1-6
size: .
CDR3: ASSFRDKHSPLH

V: TRBV28
D: .
J: TRBJ2-2
size: few
CDR3: ASNRLALSTGELF

V: TRBV7-2
D: TRBD1
J: TRBJ2-1
size: .
CDR3: ASSPRGRVFNEQF

V: TRBV7-6
D: TRBD1
J: TRBJ1-1
size: .
CDR3: ASSSRGGTEAF

V: TRBV28
D: .
J: TRBJ2-2
size: .
CDR3: ASSTEFGELF

V: TRBV2
D: .
J: TRBJ1-5
size: .
CDR3: ASTEGNYQPQH

V: TRBV10-2
D: TRBD1
J: TRBJ1-4
size: once
CDR3: ASRAQGAANEKLF

V: TRBV7-9
D: .
J: TRBJ1-2
size: .
CDR3: ASSLVGGPAGYT

V: TRBV27
D: TRBD1
J: TRBJ1-1
size: .
CDR3: ASSPPPTGWGTEAF

V: TRBV4-3
D: .
J: TRBJ1-4
size: few
CDR3: ASSQDPATRASSNEKLF

V: TRBV9
D: .
J: TRBJ1-4
size: few
CDR3: ASSVNMGQGLLGNEKLF

V: TRBV3-1/TRBV3-2
D: .
J: TRBJ2-1
size: .
CDR3: ASSQEGGSGVYNEQF

V: TRBV5-6
D: .
J: TRBJ1-1
size: .
CDR3: ASSLKFKVNTEAF

V: TRBV28
D: .
J: TRBJ1-1
size: .
CDR3: ASVQNTEAF

V: TRBV6-5
D: .
J: TRBJ2-1
size: .
CDR3: ASSYATGHYNEQF

V: TRBV20-1
D: .
J: TRBJ2-3
size: few
CDR3: SASEGQAGDTQY

V: TRBV6-5
D: TRBD1
J: TRBJ2-5
size: .
CDR3: ASRKDRARETQY

V: TRBV7-2
D: .
J: TRBJ1-2
size: .
CDR3: ASSLGGSYSSTYGYT

V: TRBV6-5
D: .
J: TRBJ2-3
size: .
CDR3: ASSYGVAADTDTQY

V: TRBV30
D: TRBD1
J: TRBJ1-4
size: .
CDR3: AWIRNRGRDEKLF

V: TRBV19
D: TRBD1
J: TRBJ1-2
size: .
CDR3: ASSILGQGVRGYT

V: TRBV27
D: .
J: TRBJ1-2
size: .
CDR3: ASRDAGAVVKGYGYT

V: TRBV4-2
D: .
J: TRBJ1-6
size: .
CDR3: ASSQLNDNNSPLH

V: TRBV6-5
D: .
J: TRBJ1-5
size: .
CDR3: ASSYSGGGQPQH

V: TRBV28
D: .
J: TRBJ1-4
size: .
CDR3: ASMRLNEKLF

V: TRBV5-1
D: .
J: TRBJ2-1
size: .
CDR3: ASSLKGGLVSNEQF

V: TRBV6-1
D: .
J: TRBJ1-1
size: .
CDR3: ASSEVGAGNTEAF

V: TRBV15
D: .
J: TRBJ1-1
size: .
CDR3: ATSGGLNTEAF

V: TRBV5-1
D: TRBD2
J: TRBJ2-2
size: .
CDR3: ASSFRTSGYTGELF

V: TRBV6-5
D: .
J: TRBJ2-1
size: once
CDR3: ASSYLRGGEQF

V: TRBV28
D: .
J: TRBJ1-5
size: .
CDR3: ASRRGGESNQPQH

V: TRBV28
D: TRBD2
J: TRBJ2-3
size: few
CDR3: ASSLLAGGEDTQY

V: TRBV6-5
D: TRBD1
J: TRBJ1-4
size: few
CDR3: ASSPDRANEKLF

V: TRBV7-2
D: TRBD2
J: TRBJ2-5
size: .
CDR3: ASSRGTSMSAQY